This record looks at one T cell receptor (beta chain) sequence and its context. What it binds is unknown. The data belong to a study of a mutant IDH1 vaccine in newly diagnosed glioma. Study context: Sex distribution of treated patients was around 62% male and around 40% female; mean age was around 40 years.

Libraries were prepared by immunoSEQ multiplex PCR; TCRdb keeps only in-frame clonotypes and omits some of them. The sample yields tens of thousands of clones, roughly four fifths seen once. Time point indicated: week 47, end of study. Each dose delivered 300 ug of mutant IDH1 20-mer peptide subcutaneously with imiquimod. Sequencing was performed on PBMCs, taken from a glioma patient whose treatment included an IDH1 peptide vaccine. The source of this sequence is a man aged 35 to 55 with glioma.

CDR3 DNA: TGTGCCAGTAGTCCCGGGGGGCCCTCATACAATGAGCAGTTCTTC. As protein: CASSPGGPSYNEQFF. The rearrangement uses TRBV19 and TRBJ2-1, with D perhaps matching TRBD2 (7 bases). The V end was cut by 5 bases, the J end by 4 bases, with 15 bases between. Germline CDR1 and CDR2: LNHDA and SQIVND (reference sequence). The CDR3 consists of 15 residues.